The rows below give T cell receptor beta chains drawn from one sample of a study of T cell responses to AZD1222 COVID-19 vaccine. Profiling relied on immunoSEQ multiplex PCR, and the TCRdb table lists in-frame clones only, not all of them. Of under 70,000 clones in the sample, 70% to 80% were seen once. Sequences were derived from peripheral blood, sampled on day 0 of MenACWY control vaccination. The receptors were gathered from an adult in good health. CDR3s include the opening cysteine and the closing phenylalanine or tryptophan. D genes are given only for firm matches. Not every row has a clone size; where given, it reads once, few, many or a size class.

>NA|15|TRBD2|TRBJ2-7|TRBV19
CASSPSASGSYEQYF
TGTGCCAGTAGCCCCTCGGCTAGCGGTTCCTACGAGCAGTACTTC
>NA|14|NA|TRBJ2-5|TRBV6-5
CASRTRGHQETQYF
TGTGCCAGCAGGACGCGGGGCCACCAAGAGACCCAGTACTTC
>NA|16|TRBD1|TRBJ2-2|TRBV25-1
CASSERGTGGAGELFF
TGTGCCAGCAGTGAACGCGGGACAGGGGGTGCCGGGGAGCTGTTTTTT
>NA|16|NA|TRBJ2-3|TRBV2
CASRGRFSDGLYTQYF
TGTGCCAGCAGAGGTCGCTTTTCGGATGGGCTGTATACGCAGTATTTT
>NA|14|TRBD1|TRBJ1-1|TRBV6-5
CASSYDRGGTEAFF
TGTGCCAGCAGTTACGACAGGGGAGGAACTGAAGCTTTCTTT
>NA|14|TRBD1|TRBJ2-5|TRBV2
CASRTGTGQETQYF
TGTGCCAGCAGGACCGGGACAGGGCAAGAGACCCAGTACTTC
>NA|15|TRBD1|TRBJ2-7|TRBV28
CASSFGRQGTPEQYF
TGTGCCAGCAGTTTCGGGAGACAGGGGACGCCCGAGCAGTACTTC
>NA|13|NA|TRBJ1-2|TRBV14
CASSRGSNYGYTF
TGTGCCAGCAGCCGTGGGTCGAACTATGGCTACACCTTC
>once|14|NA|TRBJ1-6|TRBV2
CATVENPYNSPLHF
TGTGCCACCGTAGAGAACCCCTATAATTCACCCCTCCACTTT
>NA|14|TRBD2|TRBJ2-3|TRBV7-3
CASSPGGETDTQYF
TGTGCCAGCAGCCCCGGGGGGGAGACTGATACGCAGTATTTT
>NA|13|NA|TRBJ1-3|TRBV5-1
CASAEGDLNTIYF
TGCGCCAGCGCGGAAGGGGATCTAAACACCATATATTTT
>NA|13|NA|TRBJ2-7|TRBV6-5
CASRASRGYEQYF
TGTGCCAGCAGAGCATCAAGGGGGTACGAGCAGTACTTC
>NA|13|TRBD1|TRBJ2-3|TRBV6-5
CASGQGNTDTQYF
TGTGCCAGCGGACAGGGTAACACAGATACGCAGTATTTT
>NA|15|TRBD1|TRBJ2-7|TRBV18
CASSPIGTGRSEQYF
TGTGCCAGCTCACCCATCGGGACAGGGAGAAGCGAGCAGTACTTC
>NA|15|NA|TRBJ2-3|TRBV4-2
CASSQVQEYTDTQYF
TGTGCCAGCAGCCAAGTTCAGGAGTACACAGATACGCAGTATTTT
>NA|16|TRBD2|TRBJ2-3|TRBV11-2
CASSQLAGGPGDTQYF
TGTGCCAGCAGCCAACTAGCGGGAGGGCCGGGAGATACGCAGTATTTT
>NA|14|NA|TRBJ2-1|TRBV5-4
CASSPGWGANEQFF
TGTGCCAGCAGCCCAGGGTGGGGTGCGAATGAGCAGTTCTTC
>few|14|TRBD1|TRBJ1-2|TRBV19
CASRDRGRPYGYTF
TGTGCCAGTAGGGACAGGGGCCGGCCCTATGGCTACACCTTC
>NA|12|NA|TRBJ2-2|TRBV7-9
CASRSGTGELFF
TGTGCCAGCAGGTCGGGGACCGGGGAGCTGTTTTTT
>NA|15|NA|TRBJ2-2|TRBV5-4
CASSSSMGAGGELFF
TGTGCCAGCAGCTCCTCGATGGGGGCCGGGGGGGAGCTGTTTTTT
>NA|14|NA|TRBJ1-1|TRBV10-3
CAISETPGTPLAFF
TGTGCCATCAGTGAGACCCCTGGGACGCCTTTGGCTTTCTTT
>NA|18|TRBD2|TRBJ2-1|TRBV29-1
CSVEWTSAGDGTYNEQFF
TGCAGCGTTGAATGGACTAGCGCCGGGGATGGGACCTACAATGAGCAGTTCTTC
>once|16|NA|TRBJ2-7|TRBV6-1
CASSEPETGPPYEQYF
TGTGCCAGCAGTGAACCGGAGACAGGTCCGCCCTACGAGCAGTACTTC
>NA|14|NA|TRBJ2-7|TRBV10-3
CAISEGRGSYEQYF
TGTGCCATCAGTGAGGGGCGGGGCTCCTACGAGCAGTACTTC
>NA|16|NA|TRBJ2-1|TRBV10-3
CAISETGEHPGNEQFF
TGTGCCATCAGTGAAACAGGAGAACATCCAGGGAATGAGCAGTTCTTC
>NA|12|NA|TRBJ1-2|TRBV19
CASGQRSYGYTF
TGTGCCAGTGGACAGAGATCCTATGGCTACACCTTC